The sequence of this T cell receptor (beta chain) was determined in a study of T cells in Graves' hyperthyroidism and ophthalmopathy. General study results and limits: Blood also showed most of the thyroid clonotypes that were expanded above 0.001.

V was trimmed by 7 bases and J by 11 bases, leaving 8 bases between them. Germline V CDR1 and CDR2: MNHEY, SVGEGT. The CDR3 is made up of 10 amino acids. Researchers took RNA transcripts and amplified the TCR beta CDR3 regions from them. HTBI primers were the set used in a first-round RT-PCR of the TCR CDR3. TCRdb called the multiplex PCR reads again in MiXCR, with one record for every CDR3 protein. The top ten clones hold approximately 7.5% of a sample with a few hundred thousand distinct CDR3 sequences, about 15% of them seen once. Details on this clonotype: The antigen is undetermined.

The V gene is TRBV6-2 or TRBV6-3, the J gene TRBJ2-2, with D tentatively TRBD1 (6 bases). The source material was blood. This receptor was taken from a woman aged 18-29 years with Graves' hyperthyroidism. CDR3 nucleotide sequence: TGTGCCAGCAAGGGGGTAGAGCTGTTTTTT. The encoded protein is CASKGVELFF.